This T cell receptor beta chain was recovered during a study of blood T cells in healthy people across ages. Study conclusions and caveats: Those diversity estimates obtained from one million T cells were thought to be underestimates. Higher diversity and more naive CD4+ cells were features of long-lived donors, compared to aged donors. With age, beta diversity per million T cells declined roughly linearly, significantly by 30 to 40.

PCR was performed a second time for about 6 to 12 cycles using a sample-barcoded 5' primer and a J-beta primer mix. TCRdb independently ran MiXCR on the 5' RACE reads; one entry per CDR3 protein. The table records 600,000 to 800,000 distinct CDR3 sequences, under 65% of them present only once. The CDR3 covers 16 residues. CDR1 and CDR2 from the germline V gene are MNHEY and SMNVEV (reference sequence). V was shortened by 4 bases and J by 0 bases, with 16 bases between the two germline ends. On this clonotype: Its antigen is undetermined.

Healthy Caucasian individuals from Russia aged roughly 6 to 95 served as donors. This receptor was taken from a woman older than 75 in good health. The sequenced sample consisted of blood. This chain connects TRBV27 to TRBJ2-7; D perhaps matches TRBD1 (5 bases). The DNA for the CDR3 is TGTGCCAGCAGTTCAACAGGTAGGGGCAGCTCCTACGAGCAGTACTTC. This codes for CASSSTGRGSSYEQYF.